Each of the 29 T cell receptor beta chains below was sequenced from the same sample in a study of CD8+ T cells in alopecia areata. RNA extraction and reverse transcription yielded cDNA as sequencing template. Clones were sequenced by immunoSEQ multiplex PCR, and TCRdb holds only the in-frame ones, with some missing. The data contain over 100,000 clones, around 56% of them singletons. Treatment in this sample: oral pan-JAK inhibitor, 5-10 mg twice daily. Sequenced material: CD4+ T cells sorted from blood, taken at week 4, from a patient treated with tofacitinib. The receptors shown here come from a human donor with alopecia areata.

The rearrangement joins TRBV29-1 to TRBJ1-1; D ambiguous. Germline CDR1 SQVTM, CDR2 ANQGSEA. The CDR3 contains 11 residues. Trimming took 6 bases from V and 1 from J, leaving 6 bases between them. As DNA, the CDR3 is TGCAGCGTCCTGGAGAACACTGAAGCTTTCTTT. Translation gives CSVLENTEAFF. Complete variable domain (other parts from reference TRBV29-1 and TRBJ1-1): SAVISQKPSRDICQRGTSLTIQCQVDSQVTMMFWYRQQPGQSLTLIATANQGSEATYESGFVIDKFPISRPNLTFSTLTVSNMSPEDSSIYLCSVLENTEAFFGQGTRLTVV.

This clone was picked up a small number of times. The chain joins TRBV29-1 to TRBJ1-2; 12 nucleotides line up with TRBD1. The germline V gene has CDR1 SQVTM and CDR2 ANQGSEA. V lost 5 bases to trimming and J lost 14 bases; unmatched junction nucleotides: 9. There are 12 residues in the CDR3. The chain's CDR3 is CSVNYGTGGRTF. CDR3 nucleotide sequence: TGCAGCGTTAATTACGGGACAGGGGGCCGAACCTTC.

There are a few counts of this clone. The genes are TRBV29-1 and TRBJ1-3, with a tentative D call TRBD1 (5 bases). Trimming removed 2 bases at V and 2 bases at J, with 16 bases between. The V gene's germline CDR1 is SQVTM and CDR2 ANQGSEA. The CDR3 extends over 16 amino acids. CDR3 protein: CSVERYPRGAGNTIYF. The CDR3, as DNA: TGCAGCGTTGAAAGATACCCGAGGGGTGCTGGAAACACCATATATTTT.

This chain connects TRBV29-1 to TRBJ2-1, with D unresolved. V gave up 5 bases and J gave up 2 bases, with 7 bases separating them. Per the germline V gene, CDR1 is SQVTM and CDR2 is ANQGSEA. The CDR3 has 12 amino acids. The CDR3 spells CSVPGAYNEQFF. CDR3 sequence (DNA): TGCAGCGTTCCTGGAGCCTACAATGAGCAGTTCTTC.

Many counts were recorded for this clone. The chain couples TRBV2 to TRBJ2-5, with D possibly matching TRBD2 (5 bases). There are 14 residues in the CDR3. The germline gives CDR1 SNHLY, CDR2 FYNNEI. V gave up 2 bases and J gave up 4 bases, with 11 bases separating them. The CDR3 is CASSETGKGETQYF. The DNA for the CDR3 is TGTGCCAGCAGTGAAACGGGAAAGGGAGAGACCCAGTACTTC. Full variable domain (rest looked up from reference TRBV2 and TRBJ2-5): EPEVTQTPSHQVTQMGQEVILRCVPISNHLYFYWYRQILGQKVEFLVSFYNNEISEKSEIFDDQFSVERPDGSNFTLKIRSTKLEDSAMYFCASSETGKGETQYFGPGTRLLVL.

The rearrangement links TRBV29-1 to TRBJ2-2; D not certain. The germline gives CDR1 SQVTM, CDR2 ANQGSEA. The V end was cut by 4 bases, the J end by 1 base, with 19 bases between. The CDR3 runs to 17 residues. CDR3 nucleotides: TGCAGCGTTGTTCATTTGTCGGGCGGACGGAACACCGGGGAGCTGTTTTTT. This translates into CSVVHLSGGRNTGELFF.

The table lists this clone with a count of one. V usage is TRBV9 and J usage is TRBJ2-5, with D unclear. The ends were cut back, 0 bases at V and 1 base at J, with 7 bases in the middle. Germline assignment: CDR1 SGDLS and CDR2 YYNGEE. The CDR3 is 14 amino acids. The CDR3 spells CASSVGRAQETQYF. Here the CDR3 DNA reads TGTGCCAGCAGCGTAGGGAGAGCCCAAGAGACCCAGTACTTC.

In DNA form, the CDR3 reads TGCAGCGTAACCGGACAGTTGAGCTCCTACGAGCAGTACTTC. As protein: CSVTGQLSSYEQYF. This rearrangement joins TRBV29-1 to TRBJ2-7, with D possibly matching TRBD1 (6 bases). Germline CDR1 and CDR2: SQVTM and ANQGSEA. CDR3 length equals 14 residues. Trimming cost V 6 bases and J 0 bases, with 15 bases left between them.

This sequence joins TRBV29-1 and TRBJ2-1; no definite D call. The CDR3 sequence is 13 residues long. Germline CDR1 reads SQVTM; CDR2 reads ANQGSEA. V lost 2 bases and J lost 1, with 6 bases in between. The CDR3 spells CSVERGSYNEQFF. The CDR3 DNA sequence: TGCAGCGTTGAACGTGGGTCCTACAATGAGCAGTTCTTC.

The chain joins TRBV11-2 to TRBJ2-7, with D perhaps TRBD2 (5 bases). The CDR3 is made up of 15 amino acids. The V gene's germline CDR1 is SGHAT and CDR2 FQNNGV. The V end was cut by 5 bases, the J end by 0 bases, with 14 bases between. The CDR3 DNA sequence: TGTGCCAGCAGCCCCGGGATCAGTAGCTCCTACGAGCAGTACTTC. Amino acid sequence: CASSPGISSSYEQYF. Using reference TRBV11-2 and TRBJ2-7 for the parts outside the CDR3, the full variable domain is EAGVAQSPRYKIIEKRQSVAFWCNPISGHATLYWYQQILGQGPKLLIQFQNNGVVDDSQLPKDRFSAERLKGVDSTLKIQPAKLEDSAVYLCASSPGISSSYEQYFGPGTRLTVT.

The chain links TRBV29-1 to TRBJ1-4; TRBD1 might be the D (5 bases). The CDR3 has 13 residues. V was cut by 3 bases and J by 8 bases, with 13 bases left in between. Germline lookup yields CDR1 SQVTM and CDR2 ANQGSEA. In DNA, the CDR3 is TGCAGCGTTGAGGTCGGGGCTGGAGAAAAACTGTTTTTT. Translation: CSVEVGAGEKLFF.

The chain couples TRBV7-8 to TRBJ1-6; TRBD1 matches at 9 bases. Germline V gene sequence: CDR1 SGHVS, CDR2 FQNEAQ. J lost 7 bases, V lost 11 bases, and 9 bases had no gene match. CDR3 length: 14 amino acids. The CDR3, as DNA: TGTGCCTGTACAACCGGGACAGGGAATTCACCCCTCCACTTT. Protein sequence: CACTTGTGNSPLHF.

V is TRBV30 and J is TRBJ2-3; 8 bases align to TRBD2. V shed 8 bases, J shed 4 bases, and the junction held 8 bases outside the gene matches. Per germline, CDR1 GTSNPN and CDR2 SVGIG (reference sequence). The CDR3 has 13 amino acids. The CDR3 loop reads CARSGLGADTQYF. As DNA, the CDR3 is TGTGCCAGATCGGGACTAGGGGCAGATACGCAGTATTTT.

This clone has more than one count but fewer than ten. The chain carries TRBV5-8 and TRBJ2-6, with D tentatively TRBD2 (6 bases). Germline assignment: CDR1 SGHTS and CDR2 YDEGEE. This CDR3 region has 16 residues. V lost 7 bases and J lost 3, with 17 bases in between. CDR3 in DNA: TGTGCCAGCGCTAACCGGAGGGGACTTGGGGCCAACGTCCTGACTTTC. This translates into CASANRRGLGANVLTF.

This chain links TRBV5-1 with TRBJ2-7; D perhaps matches TRBD1 (5 bases). Germline V gene sequence: CDR1 SGHRS, CDR2 YFSETQ. The CDR3 runs 16 residues. Trimming took off 0 bases at V and 2 bases at J, with 15 bases between the two ends. The CDR3 loop reads CASSLVQGKITYEQYF. CDR3 DNA sequence: TGCGCCAGCAGCTTGGTCCAGGGAAAGATTACCTACGAGCAGTACTTC.

In this sample, this clone turned up a few times. The chain combines TRBV29-1 with TRBJ2-3, with 7 positions matching TRBD2. With 2 bases clipped from V and 4 bases from J, the junction kept 6 bases outside the gene matches. Germline V gene sequence: CDR1 SQVTM, CDR2 ANQGSEA. The CDR3 has 14 amino acids. CDR3 loop: CSVERTSFSDTQYF. The CDR3 DNA follows: TGCAGCGTTGAAAGGACTAGTTTTTCAGATACGCAGTATTTT.

This clone was seen a single time. The chain links TRBV29-1 to TRBJ2-2; no firm D call. This CDR3 contains 12 residues. V was shortened by 3 bases and J by 7 bases, with 9 bases between the two germline ends. Germline loops: CDR1 SQVTM, CDR2 ANQGSEA. The DNA of the CDR3 is TGCAGCGTTGAGACGGACCTCGGGGAGCTGTTTTTT. Its protein is CSVETDLGELFF.

The gene calls are TRBV6-5 and TRBJ1-2; D gene uncertain. Trimming took 5 bases from V and 2 from J, leaving 6 bases between them. The CDR3 runs 12 residues. Germline CDR1 reads MNHEY; CDR2 reads SVGAGI. The CDR3 spells CASSAVNYGYTF. The CDR3 DNA is TGTGCCAGCAGTGCAGTGAACTATGGCTACACCTTC.

This clone was detected only a few times. The J gene is TRBJ2-2, the V gene TRBV30; possible D gene TRBD2, 6 bases. Looked up from germline, CDR1 is GTSNPN and CDR2 is SVGIG (reference sequence). This CDR3 is built from 15 residues. Trimming took off 2 bases at V and 0 bases at J, with 10 bases between the two ends. CDR3 in DNA: TGTGCCTGGAGTATTGGGACTCCGAACACCGGGGAGCTGTTTTTT. This translates into CAWSIGTPNTGELFF.

CDR3 coding DNA: TGCAGCGTTGGACCGACAGGGGGCGGCTACGAGCAGTACTTC. Translation gives CSVGPTGGGYEQYF. The chain joins TRBV29-1 to TRBJ2-7; TRBD1 matches 10 bases. This CDR3 region has 14 residues. V gave up 4 bases and J gave up 3 bases; unmatched junction bases: 6. Germline V gene data show CDR1 as SQVTM and CDR2 as ANQGSEA.

In its sample, this clone was seen once. The chain links TRBV18 to TRBJ2-7; 7 bases agree with TRBD1. The CDR3 totals 13 residues. Losses at the gene ends were 3 bases for V and 3 bases for J; bases not matched to a gene: 2. Germline CDR1 reads KGHSH; CDR2 reads LQKENI. The CDR3 region has the DNA TGTGCCAGCTCACCGACAGGGTTCTACGAGCAGTACTTC. This sequence encodes CASSPTGFYEQYF.

The CDR3 region has the DNA TGTGCCAGCAGCGCAACCCCGGGACTCGCTGAGCAGTTCTTC. Its translation: CASSATPGLAEQFF. The V call is TRBV7-8, the J call TRBJ2-1; D might be TRBD2 (6 bases). Germline CDR1 SGHVS, CDR2 FQNEAQ. The germline V and J ends were trimmed by 5 bases and 9 bases, with 17 bases remaining between them. The CDR3 is made up of 14 amino acids.

The chain carries TRBV29-1 and TRBJ1-2; the match to TRBD1 covers 9 bases. Unmatched junction bases numbered 5, after V lost 5 bases and J lost 13 bases. Germline V gives CDR1 SQVTM, CDR2 ANQGSEA. This CDR3 region has 10 residues. The CDR3 coding sequence is TGCAGCGTTACAGGGGGCGATGTCACCTTC. Translation gives CSVTGGDVTF.

This sequence joins TRBV7-9 and TRBJ1-5, with 7 bases matching TRBD1. Germline V CDR1 and CDR2: SEHNR, FQNEAQ (reference sequence). J gave up 8 bases and V 6 bases, and 13 bases lay outside the gene matches. The CDR3 length is 15 residues. DNA for the CDR3: TGTGCCAGCAGTAATGGACAGGCGGACGTGGAGCCCCAGCATTTT. This gives the protein CASSNGQADVEPQHF.

This clone was seen a few times. The chain combines TRBV29-1 with TRBJ1-2; possible D gene TRBD1, 5 bases. The CDR3 extends over 12 amino acids. CDR1 SQVTM and CDR2 ANQGSEA come from the germline V gene. V dropped 3 bases and J dropped 7 bases, with 12 bases sitting between them. The CDR3 nucleotides are TGCAGCGTTGACCTACCGGGGGGTGGCTACACCTTC. It codes for CSVDLPGGGYTF.

The rearrangement links TRBV29-1 to TRBJ2-6; D might be TRBD1 (6 bases). Germline values: CDR1 SQVTM, CDR2 ANQGSEA. CDR3 length equals 16 residues. Trimming pared 7 bases from V and 0 bases from J, leaving 16 bases between. The CDR3 bases are TGCAGCGCCTTAAGGACAGTACACTCTGGGGCCAACGTCCTGACTTTC. Translated: CSALRTVHSGANVLTF.

This clone was seen a handful of times. The rearrangement joins TRBV19 to TRBJ1-2, with D hard to call. Germline CDR1 is LNHDA and CDR2 is SQIVND (reference sequence). The CDR3 length is 14 residues. V was clipped by 3 bases and J by 7 bases, with 15 bases between them. As DNA, the CDR3 is TGTGCCAGTAGTATGAGTCGGACGGGTCCTGGCTACACCTTC. Encoded protein: CASSMSRTGPGYTF.

The rearrangement joins TRBV29-1 to TRBJ1-1; D uncertain. This CDR3 spans 15 amino acids. CDR1 is SQVTM, CDR2 ANQGSEA, per germline. Trimming took 4 bases from V and 0 from J, leaving 15 bases between them. CDR3 DNA sequence: TGCAGCGTTGGGGGTGGCGGGCCGATGAACACTGAAGCTTTCTTT. Its protein product is CSVGGGGPMNTEAFF.

The rearrangement uses TRBV30 and TRBJ1-5; TRBD1 agrees at 7 bases. Trimming at V came to 4 bases and at J to 2 bases, leaving 5 bases not matched to a gene. The germline V gene encodes CDR1 GTSNPN and CDR2 SVGIG (reference sequence). The CDR3 extends over 14 amino acids. The CDR3, as DNA: TGTGCCTGGACAAGGCAGGGGGGCAATCAGCCCCAGCATTTT. This encodes CAWTRQGGNQPQHF.